This TCR beta chain was retrieved from a study of vaccination effects on CD4 cells after COVID-19 (dated by TCRdb to the early 2020s). Concerning the study at large: To identify antigen-specific CD4+ T cell clonotypes by their expansion, the ViraFEST assay first stimulated PBMC with viral peptide pools and then applied TCR sequencing. Each participant received two doses of an mRNA SARS-CoV-2 vaccine, either BNT162b2 or mRNA-1273. About 2.1 million PBMC per well were cultured with approximately 10 ug/ml peptides in IMDM containing roughly 5% human AB serum, approximately 10 IU/ml IL-2 and gentamicin. The study compared SARS-CoV-2 spike-specific CD4+ TCR repertoires before and after mRNA vaccination in COVID-19 convalescent patients and infection-naive vaccine recipients. Altogether, 10 COVID-19 convalescent patients and several SARS-CoV-2-naive healthy vaccine recipients made up the full study. In the study, cultures from other donors were sequenced using the Oncomine TCR Beta short-read assay on an Illumina iSeq 100. Paper-wide results and their limitations: Clones induced by infection and clones induced by vaccination both contracted markedly at late timepoints after vaccination, which fits with T cell responses waning over time. In healthy vaccine recipients, vaccine-induced clones were almost all SARS-CoV-2 mono-reactive, with only 1 of 255 cross-reactive with common cold coronaviruses. Only a small number of convalescent patients were included, and no early post-infection timepoints were available, which limited the study.

Library preparation used the immunoSEQ multiplex PCR assay. DNA from the cultured, isolated CD4+ T cells was subjected to TCR beta CDR3 sequencing. Turning to the authors' computational methods: Non-productive TCR sequences were removed, reads were trimmed to the CDR3 region, and CDR3s of at least 7 amino acids were retained. Antigen-specific clonotypes were identified with the MANAFEST web app by comparing expansion in peptide wells against reference cultures. Positive clones required FDR<0.05 expansion versus reference and all other wells, odds ratio above 5, and frequency above 0.1% in two replicate wells. Cross-reactive clonotypes were defined as significantly expanded in SARS-CoV-2 spike wells and in at least one common cold coronavirus spike condition. Levenshtein distance calculated with the stringdist R package was used to assess CDR3 similarity, and unrooted trees were constructed with ape in R 3.6.1. TCRdb mirrors the immuneACCESS table, restricted to in-frame sequences. Some clones are absent from its copies; in checked studies, under half trace to an unresolved V gene, and the reason for the others is unknown. D and trimming were read from the DNA, whereas the V and J calls and clone size are those reported in that table. The sample table holds 35,000 to 40,000 clones, of which about four fifths were seen once. Under 3% of the sample comes from the top ten.

After around 11 days of culture, CD4+ T cells were isolated with the EasySep CD4+ T cell isolation kit. Negative nucleocapsid antibody results before and after vaccination confirmed that the healthy vaccine recipients had no prior SARS-CoV-2 infection. Half of the culture medium was replaced with fresh IL-2-containing medium on days 3 and 7. Unless otherwise noted, each peptide stimulation condition was cultured in triplicate wells. PBMC were separated from whole blood using Ficoll-Paque Plus gradient centrifugation and were then either cryopreserved at -140C or used fresh. The QIAamp micro DNA kit was used to extract genomic DNA from the cultured CD4+ T cells. As regards this clone: Its antigen is unknown. The input lacks base qualities; no much larger clone sits a single base away.

The sequencing used CD4+ T cells from PBMCs cultured without peptide, collected before COVID-19 vaccination. The source of this sequence is a human donor who received a COVID-19 vaccine.

Here the CDR3 is given as CASRKVTDTQYF. The DNA sequence reads TGTGCCAGCAGGAAGGTCACAGATACGCAGTATTTT. The chain is assembled from TRBV12-3 or TRBV12-4 and TRBJ2-3; there is no confident call for the D gene. There are 12 amino acids in the CDR3, from cysteine to phenylalanine inclusive. Left in the record is the CDR3 DNA by itself, 36 bases read in frame from the first base. V gives up 6 bases and J gives up 2 bases, and the segment between their germline ends measures 6 bases.